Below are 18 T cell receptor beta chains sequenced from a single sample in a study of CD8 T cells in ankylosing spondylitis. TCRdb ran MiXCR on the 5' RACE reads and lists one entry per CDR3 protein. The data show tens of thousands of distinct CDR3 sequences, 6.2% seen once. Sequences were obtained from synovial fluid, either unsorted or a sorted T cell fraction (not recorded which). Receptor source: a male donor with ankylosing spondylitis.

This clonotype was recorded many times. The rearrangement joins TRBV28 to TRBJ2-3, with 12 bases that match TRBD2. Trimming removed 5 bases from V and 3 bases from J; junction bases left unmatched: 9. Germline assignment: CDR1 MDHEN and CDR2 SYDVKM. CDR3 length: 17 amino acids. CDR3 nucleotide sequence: TGTGCCAGCAGTCCTCCGGGGGGGACTAGCGGGACAGATACGCAGTATTTT. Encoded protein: CASSPPGGTSGTDTQYF.

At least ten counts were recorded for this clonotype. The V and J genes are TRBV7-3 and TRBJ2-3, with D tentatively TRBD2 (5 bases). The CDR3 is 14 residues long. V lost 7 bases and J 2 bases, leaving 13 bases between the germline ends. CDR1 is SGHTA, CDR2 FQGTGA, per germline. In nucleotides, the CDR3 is TGTGCCAGCAAGCTAGCCAGATCCACAGATACGCAGTATTTT. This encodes CASKLARSTDTQYF.

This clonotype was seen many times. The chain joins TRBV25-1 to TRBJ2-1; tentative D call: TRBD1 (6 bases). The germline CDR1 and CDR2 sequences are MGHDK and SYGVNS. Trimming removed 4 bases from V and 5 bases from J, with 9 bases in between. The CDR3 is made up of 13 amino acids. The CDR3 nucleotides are TGTGCCAGCAGTGTGTCAGGGGACAATGAGCAGTTCTTC. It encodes CASSVSGDNEQFF.

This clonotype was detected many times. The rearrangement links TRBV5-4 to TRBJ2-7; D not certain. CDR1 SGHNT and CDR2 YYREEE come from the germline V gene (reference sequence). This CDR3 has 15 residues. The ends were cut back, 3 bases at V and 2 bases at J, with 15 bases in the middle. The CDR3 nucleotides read TGTGCCAGCAGCTCCAGAGGAACCCTGACCTACGAGCAGTACTTC. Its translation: CASSSRGTLTYEQYF. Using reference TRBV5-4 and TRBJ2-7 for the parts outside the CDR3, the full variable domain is ETGVTQSPTHLIKTRGQQVTLRCSSQSGHNTVSWYQQALGQGPQFIFQYYREEENGRGNFPPRFSGLQFPNYSSELNVNALELDDSALYLCASSSRGTLTYEQYFGPGTRLTVT.

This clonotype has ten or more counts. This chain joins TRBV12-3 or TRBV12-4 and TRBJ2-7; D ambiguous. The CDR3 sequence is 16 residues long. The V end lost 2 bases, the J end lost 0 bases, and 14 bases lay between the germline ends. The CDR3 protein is CASSLISDGSSYEQYF. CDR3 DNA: TGTGCCAGCAGTTTAATTTCGGACGGAAGCTCCTACGAGCAGTACTTC.

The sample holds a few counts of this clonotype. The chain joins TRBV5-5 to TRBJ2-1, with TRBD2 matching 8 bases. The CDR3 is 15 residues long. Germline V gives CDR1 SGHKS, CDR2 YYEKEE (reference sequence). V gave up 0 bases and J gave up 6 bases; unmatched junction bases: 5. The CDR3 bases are TGTGCCAGCAGCTTGGGGTCGGGAGGGGTCAATGAGCAGTTCTTC. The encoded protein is CASSLGSGGVNEQFF.

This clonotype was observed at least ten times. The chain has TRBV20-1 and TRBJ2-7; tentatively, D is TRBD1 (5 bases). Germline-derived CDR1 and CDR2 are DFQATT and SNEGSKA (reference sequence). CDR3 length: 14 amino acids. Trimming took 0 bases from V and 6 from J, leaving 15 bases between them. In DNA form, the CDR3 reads TGCAGTGCTAGAGATCAGGGCCGGTTCTCCGAGCAGTACTTC. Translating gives CSARDQGRFSEQYF.

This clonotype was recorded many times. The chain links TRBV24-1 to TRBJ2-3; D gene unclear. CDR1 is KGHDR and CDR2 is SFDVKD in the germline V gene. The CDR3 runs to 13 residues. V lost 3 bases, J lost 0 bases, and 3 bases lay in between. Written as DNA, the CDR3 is TGTGCCACCAGTGATGACAGCACAGATACGCAGTATTTT. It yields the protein CATSDDSTDTQYF.

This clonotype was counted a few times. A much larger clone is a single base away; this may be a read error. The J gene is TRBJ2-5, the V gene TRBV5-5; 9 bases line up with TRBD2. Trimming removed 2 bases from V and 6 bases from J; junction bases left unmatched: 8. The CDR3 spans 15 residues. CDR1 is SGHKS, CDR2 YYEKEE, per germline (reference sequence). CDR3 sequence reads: CASSFALAGRKTQYF. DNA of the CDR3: TGTGCCAGCAGCTTCGCGCTAGCGGGACGAAAGACCCAGTACTTC.

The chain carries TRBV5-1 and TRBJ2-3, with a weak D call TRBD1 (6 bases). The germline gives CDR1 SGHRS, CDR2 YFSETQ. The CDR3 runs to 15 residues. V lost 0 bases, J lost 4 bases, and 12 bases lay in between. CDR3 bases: TGCGCCAGCAGCTTGGGAGGGGGTAACGCAGATACGCAGTATTTT. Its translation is CASSLGGGNADTQYF.

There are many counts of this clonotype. This CDR3 is CASKPSGGRNEQFF. Here the CDR3 DNA reads TGCGCCAGCAAGCCCAGCGGGGGACGCAATGAGCAGTTCTTC. This chain links TRBV4-3 with TRBJ2-1; the match to TRBD2 covers 8 bases. Germline V gene data show CDR1 as LGHNA and CDR2 as YSLEER. This CDR3 has 14 residues. V dropped 7 bases and J dropped 6; count of bases not matched to a gene: 8.

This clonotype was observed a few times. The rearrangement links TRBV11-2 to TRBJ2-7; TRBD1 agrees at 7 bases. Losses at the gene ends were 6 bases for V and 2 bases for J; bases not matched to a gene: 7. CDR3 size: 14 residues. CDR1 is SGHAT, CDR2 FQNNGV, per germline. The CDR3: CASSPDRATYEQYF. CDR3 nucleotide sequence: TGTGCCAGCAGTCCCGACAGGGCCACCTACGAGCAGTACTTC.

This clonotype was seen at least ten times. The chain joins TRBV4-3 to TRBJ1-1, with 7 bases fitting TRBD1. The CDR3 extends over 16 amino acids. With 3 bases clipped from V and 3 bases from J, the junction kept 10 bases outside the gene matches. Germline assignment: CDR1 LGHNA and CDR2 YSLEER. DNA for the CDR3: TGCGCCAGCAGCCACGAAATCTCGACAGGGTACACTGAAGCTTTCTTT. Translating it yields CASSHEISTGYTEAFF.

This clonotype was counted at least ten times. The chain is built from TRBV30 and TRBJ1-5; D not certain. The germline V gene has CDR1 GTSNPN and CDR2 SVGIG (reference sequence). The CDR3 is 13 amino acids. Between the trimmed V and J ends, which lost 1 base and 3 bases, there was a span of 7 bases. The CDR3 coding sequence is TGTGCCTGGAGTGGGCAGGACAATCAGCCCCAGCATTTT. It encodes CAWSGQDNQPQHF.

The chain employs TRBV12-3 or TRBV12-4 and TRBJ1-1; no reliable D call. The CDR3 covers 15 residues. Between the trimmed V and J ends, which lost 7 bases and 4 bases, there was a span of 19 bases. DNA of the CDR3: TGTGCCAGCAACCCCGCGGCCCGGGCCGGCACTGAAGCTTTCTTT. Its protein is CASNPAARAGTEAFF.

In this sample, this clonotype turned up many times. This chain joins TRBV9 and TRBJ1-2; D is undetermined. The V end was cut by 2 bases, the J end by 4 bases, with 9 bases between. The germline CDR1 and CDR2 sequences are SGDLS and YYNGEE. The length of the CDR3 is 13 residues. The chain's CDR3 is CASSVISGYGYTF. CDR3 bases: TGTGCCAGCAGCGTGATATCAGGCTATGGCTACACCTTC.

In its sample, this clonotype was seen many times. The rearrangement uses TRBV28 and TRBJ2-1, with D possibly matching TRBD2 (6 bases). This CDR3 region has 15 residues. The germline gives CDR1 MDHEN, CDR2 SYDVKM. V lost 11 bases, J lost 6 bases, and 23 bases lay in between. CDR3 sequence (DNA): TGTGCCTCCCAGTTTCCCGGGAGTTGGTCCAATGAGCAGTTCTTC. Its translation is CASQFPGSWSNEQFF.

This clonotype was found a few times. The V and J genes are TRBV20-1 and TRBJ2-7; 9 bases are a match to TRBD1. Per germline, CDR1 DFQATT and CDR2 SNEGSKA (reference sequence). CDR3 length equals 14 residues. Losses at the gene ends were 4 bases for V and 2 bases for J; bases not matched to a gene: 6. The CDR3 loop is CSAKAGTGTYEQYF. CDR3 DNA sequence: TGCAGTGCTAAAGCCGGGACAGGGACCTACGAGCAGTACTTC.